A selection of T cell receptor beta chains follows, all from one sample in a study of T cell responses to AZD1222 COVID-19 vaccine. Some clones are missing from TCRdb's copy, which holds only in-frame ones; the method was immunoSEQ multiplex PCR. Counted here are fewer than 200,000 clones, around nine tenths occurring once; the ten biggest clones make up about 1.6%. This material consisted of peripheral blood, taken on day 0 of AZD1222 vaccination. These receptors were collected from an adult in good health. CDR3s include the opening cysteine and the closing phenylalanine or tryptophan. D genes are given only for firm matches. Clone size is shown for a subset of rows, as once, few, many or a class of expanded clone.

J	size	D	V	CDR3	DNA
TRBJ2-3	-	TRBD2	TRBV7-3	CASSLLSGRTDTQYF	TGTGCCAGCAGCCTTCTTAGCGGGAGGACAGATACGCAGTATTTT
TRBJ1-4	-	TRBD1	TRBV18	CASSPMGTGGVEKLFF	TGTGCCAGCTCACCAATGGGTACAGGGGGCGTTGAAAAACTGTTTTTT
TRBJ1-5	-	-	TRBV19	CASSIDRDQPQHF	TGTGCCAGTAGTATAGACAGGGATCAGCCCCAGCATTTT
TRBJ2-1	few	-	TRBV3-1/TRBV3-2	CASSQGARTYNEQFF	TGTGCCAGCAGCCAAGGAGCTCGGACCTACAATGAGCAGTTCTTC
TRBJ1-5	-	-	TRBV19	CASSMRHDNQPQHF	TGTGCCAGTAGTATGCGACATGACAATCAGCCCCAGCATTTT
TRBJ1-1	-	-	TRBV5-1	CASSFDWNTEAFF	TGCGCCAGCAGCTTTGATTGGAACACTGAAGCTTTCTTT
TRBJ1-2	-	-	TRBV5-1	CASSLGRVDFAGYTF	TGCGCCAGCAGCTTGGGAAGGGTGGATTTCGCTGGCTACACCTTC
TRBJ1-6	-	-	TRBV6-5	CASSYSVRVESPLHF	TGTGCCAGCAGTTACTCGGTCAGGGTGGAATCACCCCTCCACTTT
TRBJ1-3	-	-	TRBV4-2	CASSQDPGGNTIYF	TGTGCCAGCAGCCAAGACCCCGGGGGAAACACCATATATTTT
TRBJ2-5	-	-	TRBV11-2	CASSRHPGQKETQYF	TGTGCCAGCAGCAGACACCCCGGACAGAAAGAGACCCAGTACTTC
TRBJ2-1	-	TRBD1	TRBV6-2/TRBV6-3	CASSSTGQGWNEQFF	TGTGCCAGCAGTTCTACAGGACAGGGGTGGAATGAGCAGTTCTTC
TRBJ2-1	once	TRBD2	TRBV2	CASSGTTSGRLKQFF	TGTGCCAGCAGCGGAACGACTAGCGGGAGGCTTAAGCAGTTCTTC
TRBJ1-1	-	-	TRBV7-2	CASSPVALNTEAFF	TGTGCCAGCAGCCCTGTGGCGCTGAACACTGAAGCTTTCTTT
TRBJ2-7	-	TRBD2	TRBV14	CASSQTSGLTYEQYF	TGTGCCAGCAGCCAGACTAGCGGGTTAACCTACGAGCAGTACTTC
TRBJ1-2	-	-	TRBV30	CAWSGGVFYGYTF	TGTGCCTGGAGTGGGGGGGTATTCTATGGCTACACCTTC
TRBJ1-4	-	-	TRBV15	CATSRDLGEGEKLFF	TGTGCCACCAGCAGAGATCTGGGGGAAGGGGAAAAACTGTTTTTT
TRBJ1-3	-	-	TRBV7-8	CASSLTVLSGNTIYF	TGTGCCAGCAGCTTAACTGTCCTCTCTGGAAACACCATATATTTT
TRBJ1-5	-	-	TRBV5-6	CASSPGAQANAQHF	TGTGCCAGCAGCCCCGGGGCACAGGCCAACGCCCAGCATTTT
TRBJ1-5	once	-	TRBV6-2/TRBV6-3	CASSYSGGGQPQHF	TGTGCCAGCAGTTACTCAGGGGGAGGTCAGCCCCAGCATTTT
TRBJ2-1	-	TRBD2	TRBV7-2	CASSLEGSVTSPNEQFF	TGTGCCAGCAGCTTAGAAGGTTCCGTGACTAGCCCTAATGAGCAGTTCTTC
TRBJ2-5	-	TRBD2	TRBV7-2	CASSPGLAGAETQYF	TGTGCCAGCAGCCCAGGACTAGCGGGTGCGGAGACCCAGTACTTC
TRBJ2-1	-	TRBD2	TRBV19	CASSTTSGTKFF	TGTGCCAGTAGCACGACTAGCGGGACAAAGTTCTTC
TRBJ1-5	-	TRBD1	TRBV10-3	CAISRTGANQPQHF	TGTGCCATCAGTAGGACAGGGGCCAATCAGCCCCAGCATTTT
TRBJ1-5	-	-	TRBV19	CASRILVEGNQPQHF	TGTGCCAGTAGAATTCTTGTAGAGGGCAATCAGCCCCAGCATTTT
TRBJ2-1	-	-	TRBV19	CASSILAYNEQFF	TGTGCCAGTAGTATCTTAGCTTACAATGAGCAGTTCTTC
TRBJ1-1	-	-	TRBV7-2	CASSQTLNTEAFF	TGTGCCAGCAGCCAAACCCTGAACACTGAAGCTTTCTTT
TRBJ2-2	-	TRBD1	TRBV4-2	CASSQDVGTGANTGELFF	TGTGCCAGCAGCCAAGATGTCGGGACAGGGGCCAACACCGGGGAGCTGTTTTTT
TRBJ1-5	-	-	TRBV4-1	CASSPRIGALSNQPQHF	TGCGCCAGCAGCCCCCGAATAGGGGCTCTTAGCAATCAGCCCCAGCATTTT
TRBJ2-7	once	-	TRBV5-6	CASSPRPYSYEQYF	TGTGCCAGCAGCCCAAGACCCTACTCCTACGAGCAGTACTTC
TRBJ1-5	-	TRBD1	TRBV6-5	CASSSQGGGQPQHF	TGTGCCAGCAGTTCGCAGGGGGGCGGTCAGCCCCAGCATTTT
TRBJ2-1	few	TRBD2	TRBV7-3	CASSTRTSGRAAHEQFF	TGTGCCAGCAGCACCAGGACTAGCGGGAGGGCTGCGCATGAGCAGTTCTTC
TRBJ2-7	-	-	TRBV20-1	CSASSQPHYEQYF	TGCAGTGCTAGTTCCCAGCCCCACTACGAGCAGTACTTC
TRBJ1-1	once	TRBD1	TRBV4-2	CASSHSRDRVLPRNTEAFF	TGTGCCAGCAGCCATAGCAGAGACAGGGTGCTCCCCAGGAACACTGAAGCTTTCTTT
TRBJ1-1	-	-	TRBV30	CAWEGPNTEAFF	TGTGCCTGGGAAGGTCCGAACACTGAAGCTTTCTTT
TRBJ1-2	few	-	TRBV7-2	CASSLRGPYGYTF	TGTGCCAGCAGCTTACGGGGGCCCTATGGCTACACCTTC
TRBJ2-1	-	-	TRBV7-8	CASSLAGHSSYNEQFF	TGTGCCAGCAGCTTAGCGGGACATAGCTCCTACAATGAGCAGTTCTTC
TRBJ1-4	-	-	TRBV12-3/TRBV12-4	CASSLVRERLFF	TGTGCCAGCAGTTTAGTAAGGGAGAGACTGTTTTTT
TRBJ1-1	once	-	TRBV11-2	CASSLDRNTEAFF	TGTGCCAGCAGCTTAGACAGAAACACTGAAGCTTTCTTT
TRBJ2-2	-	-	TRBV5-1	CASFHSGKTNTGELFF	TGCGCCAGCTTCCACTCGGGGAAAACGAACACCGGGGAGCTGTTTTTT
TRBJ2-7	-	-	TRBV21-1	CASSISRLAGLPRYEQYF	TGTGCCAGCAGCATAAGCAGGCTAGCGGGGCTTCCTAGGTACGAGCAGTACTTC
TRBJ2-5	-	TRBD2	TRBV19	CASRGLAGAETQYF	TGTGCCAGTAGGGGACTAGCGGGAGCAGAGACCCAGTACTTC
TRBJ1-2	-	-	TRBV7-3	CASSLTQDYGYTF	TGTGCCAGCAGCTTAACGCAAGACTATGGCTACACCTTC
TRBJ1-3	-	-	TRBV9	CASSVDYGGRSGNTIYF	TGTGCCAGCAGCGTAGACTATGGGGGAAGGTCTGGAAACACCATATATTTT
TRBJ1-2	-	-	TRBV3-1/TRBV3-2	CASSLHNYGYTF	TGTGCCAGCAGCCTTCATAACTATGGCTACACCTTC